A single sample gave rise to the 5 T cell receptor beta chains below, sequenced in a study of OX40 agonist ivuxolimab in advanced cancers. The library was obtained by the immunoSEQ multiplex PCR assay. The table was pulled from immuneACCESS by TCRdb, which kept in-frame rearrangements only. Such tables lose some clones; where checked, under half of the loss comes from unresolved V genes, and the rest has no known cause. Across this sample there are some 81,000 clones, with around 87% seen only once. The ten largest make up 6.2% of the sample. Specimen: CD4+ or CD8+ T cells sorted from blood, collected in a trial of the OX40 agonist ivuxolimab. These receptors were taken from an adult with an advanced solid tumor such as melanoma, head and neck, liver or kidney cancer.

This clone was seen once. The V gene is TRBV9, the J gene TRBJ2-7, with TRBD1 matching 9 bases. This CDR3 has 14 amino acids. V gave up 0 bases and J gave up 6 bases; unmatched junction bases: 4. CDR1 SGDLS and CDR2 YYNGEE come from the germline V gene. The CDR3 bases are TGTGCCAGCAGCGTAGGTGGGACAGGGACCGAGCAGTACTTC. Translated: CASSVGGTGTEQYF.

The chain has TRBV6-4 and TRBJ2-5, with 14 bases matching TRBD2. Losses at the gene ends were 11 bases for V and 5 bases for J; bases not matched to a gene: 10. The CDR3 sequence is 15 residues long. Per the germline V gene, CDR1 is MRHNA and CDR2 is SNTAGT. This CDR3 is CADGLAGGLEETQYF. CDR3 DNA sequence: TGTGCCGACGGACTAGCGGGGGGTCTGGAGGAGACCCAGTACTTC.

J is TRBJ1-1 and V is TRBV6-1; D perhaps matches TRBD1 (5 bases). The V and J ends lost 5 bases and 1 base respectively, with 11 bases between them. CDR3 size: 14 residues. Germline V lookup: CDR1 MNHNS, CDR2 SASEGT. For the CDR3, the DNA is TGTGCCAGCAGTCACAGGACACGGAACACTGAAGCTTTCTTT. It encodes CASSHRTRNTEAFF.

This clone was found a few times. The J gene is TRBJ2-5, the V gene TRBV23-1; no clear D gene. TRBV23-1 is reported as an ORF; its role is uncertain. V was clipped by 4 bases and J by 0 bases, with 12 bases between them. The CDR3 is 15 residues long. CDR3 DNA: TGCGCCAGCAGTCCCACGACAAAATACCAAGAGACCCAGTACTTC. Translated, it gives CASSPTTKYQETQYF.

V gene TRBV30 combines with J gene TRBJ1-3; D gene ambiguous. The V end lost 8 bases, the J end lost 1 base, and 15 bases lay between the germline ends. Germline V gives CDR1 GTSNPN, CDR2 SVGIG (reference sequence). The CDR3 covers 14 residues. The CDR3 loop is CALGWYGSGNTIYF. The CDR3 DNA reads TGTGCCCTAGGGTGGTATGGGTCTGGAAACACCATATATTTT. Filled out from reference TRBV30 and TRBJ1-3, the complete variable domain reads SQTIHQWPATLVQPVGSPLSLECTVEGTSNPNLYWYRQAAGRGLQLLFYSVGIGQISSEVPQNLSASRPQDRQFILSSKKLLLSDSGFYLCALGWYGSGNTIYFGEGSWLTVV.